This record covers a single T cell receptor (beta chain). These data belong to a study of PD-L1 blockade in urothelial cancer. V was trimmed by 4 bases and J by 6 bases, leaving 15 bases between them. The germline gives CDR1 ENHRY, CDR2 SYGVKD. The CDR3 loop spans 14 amino acids. Regarding time point: peripheral blood 6 weeks after treatment start. Locally advanced or metastatic urothelial carcinoma affected all patients. Clones were sequenced by immunoSEQ multiplex PCR, and TCRdb holds only the in-frame ones, with some missing. The data contain around 87,000 clones, 83% of them seen just once; the ten biggest clones take up roughly 8%.

The receptor's source is a man between 65 and 80 years old with urothelial cancer. The chain carries TRBV10-3 and TRBJ1-1; D gene uncertain. Here the sequenced sample was PBMCs, taken around atezolizumab (anti-PD-L1) treatment. Here the CDR3 reads CAISGGEIKSEAFF. The CDR3 nucleotides read TGTGCCATCAGTGGTGGGGAGATTAAGTCTGAAGCTTTCTTT.